A single sample gave rise to the 14 T cell receptor beta chains below, sequenced in a study of identical twins (dated by TCRdb to about 2016). To prepare the library, 5' RACE was applied. Sequencer: Illumina HiSeq 2000. TCRdb's own reprocessing of the public reads used fastp at Q25 and MiXCR and kept productive beta chains. Rows matching on CDR3 protein sequence are summarized as one entry with the most common DNA and genes. This sample is represented by 1.5 million or so distinct CDR3 sequences; more than 30% of them were singletons. The ten largest clones represent about 0.3% of the sample. Sequencing input: cord blood. These receptors originate from a newborn girl in good health.

The gene calls are TRBV2 and TRBJ2-3; 7 nucleotides align to TRBD1. This CDR3 region has 14 residues. V gave up 6 bases and J gave up 1 base; unmatched junction bases: 4. Germline assignment: CDR1 SNHLY and CDR2 FYNNEI. CDR3 sequence: CASRQGRGTDTQYF. DNA for the CDR3: TGTGCCAGCAGACAGGGGAGAGGCACAGATACGCAGTATTTT.

At least ten counts were recorded for this clonotype. This sequence joins TRBV5-1 and TRBJ2-4; TRBD2 matches 8 bases. Germline CDR1 and CDR2: SGHRS and YFSETQ. Trimming cost V 0 bases and J 7 bases; bases outside gene matches: 3. The CDR3 has 14 amino acids. The CDR3 loop is CASSLAGGENIQYF. DNA for the CDR3: TGCGCCAGCAGCTTGGCCGGGGGGGAGAACATTCAGTACTTC.

The chain employs TRBV6-4 and TRBJ1-2; D uncertain. CDR3 size: 13 residues. The germline V gene has CDR1 MRHNA and CDR2 SNTAGT. V was trimmed by 3 bases and J by 7 bases, leaving 12 bases between them. The CDR3 loop reads CASSDSYISGYTF. CDR3 nucleotide sequence: TGTGCCAGCAGTGATTCCTACATTAGTGGCTACACCTTC.

The V gene is TRBV2, the J gene TRBJ2-1; maybe TRBD2 (7 bases). The J call is doubtful: the DNA matches TRBJ2-7 better. The CDR3 is 15 amino acids. CDR1 is SNHLY and CDR2 is FYNNEI in the germline V gene. Here the CDR3 reads CASSVRGAPGNEQYF. The CDR3 DNA is TGTGCCAGCAGTGTACGGGGGGCCCCCGGGAATGAGCAGTACTTC.

The chain is built from TRBV6-1 and TRBJ1-1, with 7 bases lining up with TRBD1. The CDR3 consists of 16 residues. CDR1 MNHNS and CDR2 SASEGT come from the germline V gene. The V gene end was trimmed by 2 bases and the J gene end by 0 bases; junction bases not matched to a gene: 6. CDR3 region: CASSEFGTAMNTEAFF. The CDR3 nucleotides are TGTGCCAGCAGTGAATTTGGGACAGCGATGAACACTGAAGCTTTCTTT.

The V call is TRBV7-2, the J call TRBJ2-3, with TRBD2 identical over 12 bases. Germline values: CDR1 SGHTA, CDR2 FQGNSA. The CDR3 extends over 16 amino acids. V trimming: 3 bases; J trimming: 2 bases; junction bases outside the gene matches: 3. CDR3 DNA: TGTGCCAGCAGCTTCCGACTAGCGGGGGCCACAGATACGCAGTATTTT. The encoded protein is CASSFRLAGATDTQYF.

This clonotype has a handful of counts. This chain joins TRBV24-1 and TRBJ1-6; D is unresolved. Germline CDR1 KGHDR, CDR2 SFDVKD. V lost 1 base and J lost 3, with 9 bases in between. The length of the CDR3 is 16 residues. DNA for the CDR3: TGTGCCACCAGTGATTTCACCCAGGACTATAATTCACCCCTCCACTTT. It codes for CATSDFTQDYNSPLHF.

This chain joins TRBV29-1 and TRBJ1-5, with 9 bases lining up with TRBD1. Germline CDR1 and CDR2: SQVTM and ANQGSEA. The ends lost 0 bases at V and 1 base at J; junction bases unmatched: 4. There are 16 residues in the CDR3. CDR3: CSVEDPTGGSNQPQHF. The CDR3 DNA sequence: TGCAGCGTTGAAGACCCTACAGGGGGCAGCAATCAGCCCCAGCATTTT.

This clonotype was seen a few times. This chain joins TRBV12-3 or TRBV12-4 and TRBJ1-1; 7 nucleotides line up with TRBD1. The CDR3 totals 16 residues. Losses at the gene ends were 6 bases for V and 7 bases for J; bases not matched to a gene: 17. This chain's CDR3 is CASSLQGGTSSHEAFF. CDR3 bases: TGTGCCAGCAGCCTTCAAGGGGGCACCTCTTCTCATGAAGCTTTCTTT.

This clonotype was recorded a few times. This chain connects TRBV7-8 to TRBJ2-7; the D gene is possibly TRBD2 (5 bases). The V end was cut by 6 bases, the J end by 3 bases, with 12 bases between. Germline-derived CDR1 and CDR2 are SGHVS and FQNEAQ. CDR3 length: 13 residues. DNA for the CDR3: TGTGCCAGCAGACCTTACCGGGACTACGAGCAGTACTTC. Translation: CASRPYRDYEQYF.

The chain links TRBV29-1 to TRBJ2-7, with 15 bases matching TRBD2. The CDR3 consists of 14 residues. From germline, CDR1 is SQVTM and CDR2 ANQGSEA. V lost 6 bases and J lost 3; bases outside the gene matches: 3. CDR3: CSVQGLAGGYEQYF. The CDR3 region has the DNA TGCAGCGTACAGGGACTAGCGGGGGGCTACGAGCAGTACTTC.

The rearrangement links TRBV5-1 to TRBJ2-1; 11 bases agree with TRBD2. V lost 4 bases to trimming and J lost 4 bases; unmatched junction nucleotides: 4. The CDR3 length is 15 residues. Germline assignment: CDR1 SGHRS and CDR2 YFSETQ. The CDR3: CASSVSGGEYNEQFF. The DNA for the CDR3 is TGCGCCAGCAGCGTTAGCGGGGGGGAGTACAATGAGCAGTTCTTC.

In its sample, this clonotype was seen a few times. This chain uses TRBV20-1 with TRBJ2-4; maybe TRBD1 (8 bases). Germline loops: CDR1 DFQATT, CDR2 SNEGSKA (reference sequence). CDR3 size: 15 residues. Deletions cut 6 bases from V and 1 base from J, with 16 bases between. The chain's CDR3 is CSARGTGHAKNIQYF. CDR3 in DNA: TGCAGTGCGCGGGGGACAGGTCATGCCAAAAACATTCAGTACTTC.

This clonotype was observed many times. The chain combines TRBV27 with TRBJ2-1; D is possibly TRBD1 (6 bases). CDR1 is MNHEY, CDR2 SMNVEV, per germline (reference sequence). The CDR3 is 12 residues long. V was pared by 6 bases and J by 10 bases, with 13 bases between. CDR3 loop: CASSPLGGEQFF. CDR3 DNA sequence: TGTGCCAGCAGCCCCCTAGGGGGAGAGCAGTTCTTC.